The clone carrying this TCR beta chain was recorded a few times. Antigen specificity is unknown. This sample stems from a study of T cell repertoires in cytomegalovirus infection. Study-level background: From public TCR beta signatures came an indication of both CMV infection and matching HLA type.

The CDR3 runs 14 residues. V lost 2 bases and J 2 bases, leaving 9 bases between the germline ends. General study points: Dominating the ex vivo response were TCR beta clonotypes that were CMV-specific and HLA-C-restricted.

TCRdb fed the reads into MiXCR, producing one record per CDR3 protein. The data show 400,000 to 550,000 distinct CDR3 sequences, about 10% seen once. This clonotype was sampled from a human donor in good health (CMV status not recorded). Some clones in this sample may be carry-over from other donors' samples. Sequencing was carried out using PBMCs. The chain links TRBV12-3 or TRBV12-4 to TRBJ2-5, with D perhaps matching TRBD2 (5 bases). The CDR3 nucleotides are TGTGCCAGCAGTTTACCAGCGGTACAAGAGACCCAGTACTTC. It is translated as CASSLPAVQETQYF.